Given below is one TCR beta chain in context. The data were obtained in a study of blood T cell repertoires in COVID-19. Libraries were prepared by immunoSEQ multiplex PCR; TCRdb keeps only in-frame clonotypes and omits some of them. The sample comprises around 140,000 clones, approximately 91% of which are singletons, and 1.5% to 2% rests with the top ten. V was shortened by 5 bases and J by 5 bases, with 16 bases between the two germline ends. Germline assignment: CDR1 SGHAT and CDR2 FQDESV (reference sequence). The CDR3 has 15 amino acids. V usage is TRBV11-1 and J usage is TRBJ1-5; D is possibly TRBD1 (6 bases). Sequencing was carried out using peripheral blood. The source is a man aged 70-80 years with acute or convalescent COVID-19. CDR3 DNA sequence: TGTGCCAGCAGCCAGGTTGGGGGGGCTGATCAGCCCCAGCATTTT. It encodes CASSQVGGADQPQHF.